Detailed here is one T cell receptor (beta chain). What it binds is not known. This may come from a read error, since a much larger clone is one base off. Time point in this sample: newly diagnosed GD, antithyroid drugs for less than 3 months. Extracted RNA from PBMCs served as the source of the TCR library. Arm-PCR of CDR3 regions and iRepertoire HTBI primers were used to build TCR beta libraries. TCRdb redid the calling of the multiplex PCR reads with MiXCR, one entry per CDR3 protein. In the table there are over 350,000 distinct CDR3 sequences, roughly 15% of which are singletons. This sample was included in a study of regulatory T cells in long-lasting Graves disease. Study overall: Antithyroid drug exposure in newly diagnosed Graves' patients had lasted under 3 months.

Findings of the study overall: Persistent Graves' patients showed less TCR diversity than newly diagnosed patients showed.

The V gene's germline CDR1 is SGHDT and CDR2 YYEEEE. This CDR3 is 17 amino acids long. Another study also made use of these data, one on T cells in Graves' hyperthyroidism and ophthalmopathy. This second study says: Researchers barred patients who had uncontrolled infection, other autoimmune disease, pregnancy or lactation. The HTBI primer set drove a first-round RT-PCR of the TCR CDR3.

This sequence joins TRBV5-6 and TRBJ2-1; 12 bases are shared with TRBD2. This sample comprised peripheral blood mononuclear cells (PBMCs), obtained at new diagnosis, from a patient treated with antithyroid drugs. The receptor comes from a woman aged 45 to 65 with Graves disease. CDR3 bases: TGTGCCAGCAGCTCTCTAGCGGGAGGGCCGGCCTACAATGAGCAGTCCTTC. Translated: CASSSLAGGPAYNEQSF.